This section outlines one T cell receptor (beta chain) sequence together with its context. This clone was recorded only once. The antigen this receptor binds is unknown. No much larger clone is present one base from it, and per-base qualities are unavailable. The data are from a study of brain T cells in children with intractable seizures (dated by TCRdb to the early 2020s). Regarding the study in general: Resected brain tissue from approximately 55 pediatric epilepsy surgery cases was first screened for immune gene transcripts using a NanoString immunology panel. About 65% of the 12 selected surgery cases also had pre-surgery blood sequenced, which left four cases with brain tissue only.

What the authors observed across the whole study: The patients' HCMV serostatus was not known, and viral specificity was inferred solely from CDR3 sequence similarity. Because sequencing depth was different between pre-surgery and post-surgery blood, clones absent from the pre-surgery sample may reflect undersampling.

Based on the germline V gene, the CDR1 and CDR2 sequences are SGHDT and YYEEEE. At the junction V is shortened by 1 base and J by 4 bases; bases outside the gene matches: 13. Measured from the cysteine to the phenylalanine, the CDR3 is 17 residues long. The read is trimmed to its CDR3 DNA, 51 bases read in frame from base 1. TCR beta chain sequences were generated from genomic DNA using the immunoSEQ assay. As for the original processing: CDR3 sequences not starting with the conserved framework cysteine at position 104 were manually removed. To get clonality, the normalized Shannon's Diversity Index was subtracted from one, giving values from 0 (maximal diversity) to 1 (oligoclonal). Differences in the frequency of the same CDR3 between samples, such as brain versus blood, were assessed with chi-squared comparison-of-proportions tests. Public clonotypes were found by searching immuneACCESS, and the VDJdb browser was used to assess similarity to known antiviral clonotypes. TCRdb stores this immuneACCESS table with in-frame sequences only. Part of the clones is absent; in the studies checked, under half of the shortfall reflects unresolved V genes, and no reason is known for the rest. From that table come the V and J calls and clone size; the DNA was used to work out D and trimming. This sample holds hundreds of thousands of clones; nearly 95% were observed only once. The ten largest make up approximately 5% of the sample.

Read against the paper, the sample's time point label means: blood from clinic visit 5 months post-surgery; TSC patient then seizure free. Surgery cases with the highest brain T cell transcript signatures were selected for TCR beta chain sequencing of brain tissue and, where available, blood. Prior to surgery, the patients had been treated with at least one anti-epileptic drug. The TCR-sequenced patients were children whose drug-resistant epilepsy was caused by tuberous sclerosis complex, focal cortical dysplasia, Rasmussen encephalitis or hemimegalencephaly. The Monarch genomic DNA purification kit was used to extract bulk genomic DNA from unsorted brain tissue and from whole blood.

This material consisted of peripheral blood, taken less than 6 months after surgery. The TCR originated in a boy less than two years old with tuberous sclerosis and intractable seizures. This receptor chain uses TRBV5-6 and TRBJ2-7; 8 junctional bases match TRBD1. This receptor carries the CDR3 CASSLKIAQGVSYEQYF. The DNA reads TGTGCCAGCAGCTTGAAAATTGCACAGGGGGTCTCGTACGAGCAGTACTTC.